One sample yielded the 13 T cell receptor beta chains listed below, sequenced in a study of beta chain features in type 1 diabetes. Study conclusions and caveats: When Type 1 diabetes patients were examined, their TCRB CDR3s proved moderately but significantly shorter in all four CD4+ subsets.

All of the isolated RNA was reverse transcribed, so expressed TCRB transcripts were sequenced. Only in-frame clones appear in the TCRdb table, and some are missing; sequencing was by immunoSEQ multiplex PCR. This sample has 300,000 to 400,000 clones, with roughly a tenth found just once. For these TCRs, the target antigens are not known. The material sequenced was central memory CD4+ T cells from blood. The receptors shown here come from a man aged 30-40 years with type 1 diabetes.

With respect to this clone: The sample contains more than one DNA sequence encoding this CDR3. V usage is TRBV30 and J usage is TRBJ2-1, with 9 bases that match TRBD2. V dropped 0 bases and J dropped 6; count of bases not matched to a gene: 6. This CDR3 spans 15 amino acids. Germline V gene lookup returns CDR1 GTSNPN and CDR2 SVGIG (reference sequence). Here the CDR3 reads CAWSVRAGGLNEQFF. The DNA of the CDR3 is TGTGCCTGGAGTGTAAGAGCGGGGGGCCTCAATGAGCAGTTCTTC. Together with reference TRBV30 and TRBJ2-1, the CDR3 gives the full variable domain: SQTIHQWPATLVQPVGSPLSLECTVEGTSNPNLYWYRQAAGRGLQLLFYSVGIGQISSEVPQNLSASRPQDRQFILSSKKLLLSDSGFYLCAWSVRAGGLNEQFFGPGTRLTVL.

This clone appeared a few times. The rearrangement joins TRBV2 to TRBJ2-3; TRBD1 aligns across 7 bases. Trimming took 8 bases from V and 2 from J; bases not matched to a gene: 7. Germline-derived CDR1 and CDR2 are SNHLY and FYNNEI. This CDR3 comprises 14 residues. The CDR3 is CASSVQGDTDTQYF. The CDR3 DNA reads as TGTGCCAGCTCCGTTCAGGGGGACACAGATACGCAGTATTTT.

This clone was counted a few times. V gene TRBV7-9 combines with J gene TRBJ1-5, with unresolved D. The CDR3 spans 13 residues. V was shortened by 4 bases and J by 6 bases, with 10 bases between the two germline ends. CDR1 and CDR2 from the germline V gene are SEHNR and FQNEAQ (reference sequence). In DNA form, the CDR3 reads TGTGCCAGCAGCTCCTACGCCTCTCAGCCCCAGCATTTT. Protein: CASSSYASQPQHF.

This clone was seen more than once but under ten times. This chain joins TRBV15 and TRBJ2-1; possibly TRBD1 or TRBD2 for D (7 bases each). V lost 4 bases, J lost 0 bases, and 13 bases lay in between. CDR3 size: 16 residues. The germline V gene encodes CDR1 LNHNV and CDR2 YYDKDF (reference sequence). The CDR3: CATSKGGGSSYNEQFF. Written as DNA, the CDR3 is TGTGCCACCAGCAAAGGGGGCGGGAGCTCCTACAATGAGCAGTTCTTC.

The CDR3 loop is CASGRSGPSNEKLFF. The CDR3 coding sequence is TGTGCCAGCGGCCGGTCGGGACCGAGTAATGAAAAACTGTTTTTT. This rearrangement joins TRBV6-5 to TRBJ1-4; tentatively, D is TRBD1 (5 bases). The germline gives CDR1 MNHEY, CDR2 SVGAGI. Trimming pared 8 bases from V and 4 bases from J, leaving 17 bases between. CDR3 length: 15 residues.

For the CDR3, the DNA is TGTGCCAGCAGTTTACAGGGGGCGCATGGTGAAAAACTGTTTTTT. Translation gives CASSLQGAHGEKLFF. This chain links TRBV28 with TRBJ1-4, with TRBD1 matching over 8 bases. Trimming cost V 2 bases and J 7 bases; bases outside gene matches: 6. CDR3 length: 15 amino acids. The V gene's germline CDR1 is MDHEN and CDR2 SYDVKM.

The chain carries TRBV2 and TRBJ2-7; D is possibly TRBD1 or TRBD2 (5 bases each). The CDR3 has 13 amino acids. V dropped 7 bases and J dropped 2 bases, with 12 bases sitting between them. Looked up from germline, CDR1 is SNHLY and CDR2 is FYNNEI. The CDR3 DNA sequence: TGTGCCAGCAAAAGGGACGGCCCCTACGAGCAGTACTTC. Its protein product is CASKRDGPYEQYF. Drawing the rest from reference TRBV2 and TRBJ2-7, the complete variable domain is EPEVTQTPSHQVTQMGQEVILRCVPISNHLYFYWYRQILGQKVEFLVSFYNNEISEKSEIFDDQFSVERPDGSNFTLKIRSTKLEDSAMYFCASKRDGPYEQYFGPGTRLTVT.

V usage is TRBV5-1 and J usage is TRBJ2-5; D is possibly TRBD1 or TRBD2 (7 bases each). V lost 5 bases and J 5 bases, leaving 16 bases between the germline ends. The germline V gene has CDR1 SGHRS and CDR2 YFSETQ. The CDR3 sequence is 14 residues long. CDR3 coding DNA: TGCGCCAGCAGGTCGCAAGCGGGACAGGAGACCCAGTACTTC. This sequence encodes CASRSQAGQETQYF.

This clone has a handful of counts. The chain is built from TRBV5-1 and TRBJ2-1, with D maybe TRBD1 (5 bases). This CDR3 has 14 residues. V was trimmed by 1 base and J by 3 bases, leaving 8 bases between them. Per germline, CDR1 SGHRS and CDR2 YFSETQ. The CDR3 nucleotides are TGCGCCAGCAGCTTGTATACAGGCTACAATGAGCAGTTCTTC. It specifies CASSLYTGYNEQFF.

This clone was seen only a few times. The chain is built from TRBV27 and TRBJ1-5; 7 positions match TRBD1. Germline V gene sequence: CDR1 MNHEY, CDR2 SMNVEV (reference sequence). The CDR3 is 17 amino acids. The J segment lost 2 bases and the V segment lost 6 bases, leaving 13 bases of the junction unmatched. The CDR3 nucleotides are TGTGCCAGCAGACCCTCGACAGGGCAGGAGGGCAATCAGCCCCAGCATTTT. Translating gives CASRPSTGQEGNQPQHF.

V and J are TRBV10-1 and TRBJ2-2; D possibly corresponds to TRBD2 (6 bases). CDR1 and CDR2 from the germline V gene are WNHNN and SYGVQD (reference sequence). The germline V and J ends were trimmed by 4 bases and 7 bases, with 7 bases remaining between them. CDR3 length: 12 residues. The CDR3: CASSVAVGELFF. CDR3 sequence (DNA): TGCGCCAGCAGTGTAGCGGTCGGGGAGCTGTTTTTT.

In its sample, this clone was seen a few times. This rearrangement joins TRBV6-1 to TRBJ2-5, with D possibly matching TRBD2 (6 bases). The CDR3 is made up of 16 amino acids. Germline assignment: CDR1 MNHNS and CDR2 SASEGT. V was shortened by 4 bases and J by 1 base, with 16 bases between the two germline ends. For the CDR3, the DNA is TGTGCCAGCAGTGGGGGGGTGGGCAGGCGCCAAGAGACCCAGTACTTC. This sequence encodes CASSGGVGRRQETQYF.

This clone has more than one count but fewer than ten. This chain joins TRBV4-3 and TRBJ2-6; a weak D match, TRBD1 (5 bases). V was trimmed by 4 bases and J by 0 bases, leaving 10 bases between them. This CDR3 is 16 amino acids long. Per germline, CDR1 LGHNA and CDR2 YSLEER. The CDR3 DNA reads as TGCGCCAGCAGCCGAGACAGAAGCTCTGGGGCCAACGTCCTGACTTTC. Translating gives CASSRDRSSGANVLTF.